Below, one TCR beta chain is given with its context. This sample stems from a study of CD8 T cells in Susac syndrome. Reverse transcription of roughly 0.5 to 1 ug RNA used random hexamers. It was immunoSEQ multiplex PCR that amplified TCR beta CDR3 across 54 Vbeta and 13 Jbeta. TCRdb redid the calling of the immunoSEQ multiplex PCR reads with MiXCR, one entry per CDR3 protein. The sample lists about 140,000 distinct CDR3 sequences, approximately 95% occurring once. With V trimmed by 6 bases and J by 5 bases, 7 bases remained unmatched. The CDR3 is 14 residues long. CDR1 and CDR2 (germline): MNHEY, SMNVEV (reference sequence). In contrast to the negatively isolated CD8+ and CD4+ T cells, TEMRA cells were FACS-enriched.

This TCR came from a human donor with Susac syndrome. The J gene is TRBJ2-5, the V gene TRBV27; TRBD1 agrees at 9 bases. Sequencing used CD4+ T cells from PBMCs. CDR3 DNA: TGTGCCAGCAGCCGGGACAGGGATGGTGAGACCCAGTACTTC. Translation: CASSRDRDGETQYF.